This TCR beta chain was sequenced for a study of blood T cell repertoires in COVID-19. Residents of approximately 25 US areas, aged roughly 18 to 89 years, made up the participants. Cohorts were based on clinical histories the participants reported. Cohort 3 donors counted as recovered after two negative PCRs, clearance, or resolved symptoms. Measured with immunoSEQ multiplex PCR; TCRdb has only the in-frame clones, and not every one. This sample has about 480,000 clones, with approximately 88% found just once. V was cut by 3 bases and J by 2 bases, with 13 bases left in between. This CDR3 has 15 amino acids. Germline assignment: CDR1 SGHTA and CDR2 FQGNSA.

The clonotype was recovered from a woman in her thirties or forties who had recovered from COVID-19. The sequenced sample consisted of PBMCs or T cells enriched from blood (not recorded which). J is TRBJ1-2 and V is TRBV7-2; no firm D call. For the CDR3, the DNA is TGTGCCAGCAGCTTCCGTGGAGGGCGCAACTATGGCTACACCTTC. Its protein product is CASSFRGGRNYGYTF. Drawing the rest from reference TRBV7-2 and TRBJ1-2, the complete variable domain is GAGVSQSPSNKVTEKGKDVELRCDPISGHTALYWYRQSLGQGLEFLIYFQGNSAPDKSGLPSDRFSAERTGGSVSTLTIQRTQQEDSAVYLCASSFRGGRNYGYTFGSGTRLTVV.